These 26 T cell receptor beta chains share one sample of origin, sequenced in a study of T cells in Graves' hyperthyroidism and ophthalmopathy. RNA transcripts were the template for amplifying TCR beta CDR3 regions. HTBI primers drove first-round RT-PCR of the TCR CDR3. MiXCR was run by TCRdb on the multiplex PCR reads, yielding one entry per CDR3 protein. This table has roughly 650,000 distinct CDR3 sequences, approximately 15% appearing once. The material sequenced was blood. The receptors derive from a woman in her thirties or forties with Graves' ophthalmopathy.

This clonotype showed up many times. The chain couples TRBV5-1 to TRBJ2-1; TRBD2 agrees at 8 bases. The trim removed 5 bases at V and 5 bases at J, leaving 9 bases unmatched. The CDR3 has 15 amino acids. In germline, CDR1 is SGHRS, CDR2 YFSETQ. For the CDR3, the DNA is TGCGCCAGCAGTGGACTAGCCCCACAGGACAATGAGCAGTTCTTC. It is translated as CASSGLAPQDNEQFF.

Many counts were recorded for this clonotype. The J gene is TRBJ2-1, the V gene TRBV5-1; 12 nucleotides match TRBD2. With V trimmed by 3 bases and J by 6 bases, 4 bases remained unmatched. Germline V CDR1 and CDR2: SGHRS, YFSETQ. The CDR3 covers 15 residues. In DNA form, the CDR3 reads TGCGCCAGCAGCTGGACTAGCGGGGCCTCCAATGAGCAGTTCTTC. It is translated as CASSWTSGASNEQFF.

CDR3 nucleotides: TGTGCCAGCAGTTTCGGGCTCCTCACCGGGGAGCTGTTTTTT. It translates to CASSFGLLTGELFF. The rearrangement links TRBV27 to TRBJ2-2, with D uncertain. Between the trimmed V and J ends, which lost 3 bases and 4 bases, there was a span of 9 bases. This CDR3 has 14 amino acids. Per the germline V gene, CDR1 is MNHEY and CDR2 is SMNVEV (reference sequence).

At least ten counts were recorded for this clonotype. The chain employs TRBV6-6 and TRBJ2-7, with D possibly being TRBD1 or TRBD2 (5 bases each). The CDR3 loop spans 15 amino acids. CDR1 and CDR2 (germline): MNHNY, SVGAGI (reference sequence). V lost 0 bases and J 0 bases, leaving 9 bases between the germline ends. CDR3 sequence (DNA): TGTGCCAGCAGTTACTCGAGGGACGCCTCCTACGAGCAGTACTTC. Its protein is CASSYSRDASYEQYF.

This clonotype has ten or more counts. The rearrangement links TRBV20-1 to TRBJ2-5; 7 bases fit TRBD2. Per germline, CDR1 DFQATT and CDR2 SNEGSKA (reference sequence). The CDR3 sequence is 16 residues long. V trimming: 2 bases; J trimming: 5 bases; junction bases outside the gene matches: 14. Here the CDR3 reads CSARTQRDALEETQYF. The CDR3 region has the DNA TGCAGTGCTAGAACTCAGCGGGACGCTCTAGAGGAGACCCAGTACTTC.

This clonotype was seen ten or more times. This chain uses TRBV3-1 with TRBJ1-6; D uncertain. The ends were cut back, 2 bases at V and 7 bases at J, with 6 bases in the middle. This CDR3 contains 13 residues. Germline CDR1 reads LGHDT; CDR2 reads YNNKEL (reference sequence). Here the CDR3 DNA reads TGTGCCAGCAGCCAAAGCCAGAATTCACCCCTCCACTTT. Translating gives CASSQSQNSPLHF.

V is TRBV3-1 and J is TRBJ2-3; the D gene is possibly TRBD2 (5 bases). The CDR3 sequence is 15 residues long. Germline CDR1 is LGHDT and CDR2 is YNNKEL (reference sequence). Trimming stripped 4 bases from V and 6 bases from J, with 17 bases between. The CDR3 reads CASSLRQAGWDTQYF. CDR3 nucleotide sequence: TGTGCCAGCAGCCTCAGGCAGGCGGGTTGGGATACGCAGTATTTT.

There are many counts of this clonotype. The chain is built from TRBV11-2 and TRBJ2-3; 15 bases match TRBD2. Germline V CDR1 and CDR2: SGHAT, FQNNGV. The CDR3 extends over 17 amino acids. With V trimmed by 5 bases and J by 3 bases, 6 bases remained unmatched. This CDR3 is CASSRGLAGGRTDTQYF. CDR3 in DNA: TGTGCCAGCAGCCGCGGACTAGCGGGAGGGAGGACAGATACGCAGTATTTT. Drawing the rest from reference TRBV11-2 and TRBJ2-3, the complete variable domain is EAGVAQSPRYKIIEKRQSVAFWCNPISGHATLYWYQQILGQGPKLLIQFQNNGVVDDSQLPKDRFSAERLKGVDSTLKIQPAKLEDSAVYLCASSRGLAGGRTDTQYFGPGTRLTVL.

CDR3 DNA sequence: TGTGCCAGCAGCTTGACTAGCGGGAGCGGCGGGCAGTTCTTC. This codes for CASSLTSGSGGQFF. The rearrangement uses TRBV7-3 and TRBJ2-1, with 12 positions matching TRBD2. Germline V lookup: CDR1 SGHTA, CDR2 FQGTGA. The CDR3 sequence is 14 residues long. V was pared by 3 bases and J by 12 bases, with 6 bases of the junction left unmatched.

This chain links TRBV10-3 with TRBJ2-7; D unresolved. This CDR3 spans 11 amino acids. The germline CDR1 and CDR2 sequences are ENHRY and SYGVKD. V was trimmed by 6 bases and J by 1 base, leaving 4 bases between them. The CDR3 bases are TGTGCCATCAGCCGTTCCTACGAGCAGTACTTC. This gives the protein CAISRSYEQYF.

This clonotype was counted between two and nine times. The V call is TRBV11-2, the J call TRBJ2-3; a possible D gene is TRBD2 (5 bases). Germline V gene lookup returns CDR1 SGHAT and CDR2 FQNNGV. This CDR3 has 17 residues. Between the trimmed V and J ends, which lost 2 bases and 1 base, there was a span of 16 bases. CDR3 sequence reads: CASSLFAGGAGTDTQYF. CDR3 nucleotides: TGTGCCAGCAGCTTATTTGCGGGTGGTGCGGGCACAGATACGCAGTATTTT.

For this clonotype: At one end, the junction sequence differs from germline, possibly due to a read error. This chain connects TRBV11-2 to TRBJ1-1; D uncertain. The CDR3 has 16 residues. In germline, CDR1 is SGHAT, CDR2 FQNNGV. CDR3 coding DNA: TGTGCCGGCAGCTTAGGATTCCAAGTACAGAACACTGAAGCTTTCTTT. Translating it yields CAGSLGFQVQNTEAFF.

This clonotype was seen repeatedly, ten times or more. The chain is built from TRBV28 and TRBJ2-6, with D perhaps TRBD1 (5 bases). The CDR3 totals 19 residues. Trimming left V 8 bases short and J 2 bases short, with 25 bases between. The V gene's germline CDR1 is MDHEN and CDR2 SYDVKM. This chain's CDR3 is CASRPYQGLVDPGANVLTF. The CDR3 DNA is TGTGCCAGCCGTCCTTACCAGGGTCTAGTGGATCCTGGGGCCAACGTCCTGACTTTC.

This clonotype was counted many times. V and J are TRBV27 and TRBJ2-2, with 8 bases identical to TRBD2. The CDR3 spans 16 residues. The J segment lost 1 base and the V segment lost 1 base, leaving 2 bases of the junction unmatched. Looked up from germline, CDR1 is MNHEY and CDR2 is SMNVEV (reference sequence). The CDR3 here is CASSLLAGLNTGELFF. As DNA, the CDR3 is TGTGCCAGCAGTTTATTAGCGGGGTTGAACACCGGGGAGCTGTTTTTT.

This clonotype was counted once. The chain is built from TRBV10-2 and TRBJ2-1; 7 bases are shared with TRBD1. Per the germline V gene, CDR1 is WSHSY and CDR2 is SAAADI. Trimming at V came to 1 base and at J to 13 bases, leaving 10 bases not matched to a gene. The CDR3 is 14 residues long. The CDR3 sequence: CASSEYRGEETQFF. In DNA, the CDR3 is TGCGCCAGCAGTGAGTACAGGGGTGAGGAGACCCAGTTCTTC.

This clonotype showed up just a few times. The CDR3, as DNA: TGCAGTGCCAACGACAGCCCCAGTGGGAACATTCAGTACTTC. Protein product: CSANDSPSGNIQYF. The chain joins TRBV20-1 to TRBJ2-4, with a weak D call TRBD1 (5 bases). In germline, CDR1 is DFQATT, CDR2 SNEGSKA (reference sequence). The CDR3 runs to 14 residues. V dropped 6 bases and J dropped 7 bases, with 19 bases sitting between them.

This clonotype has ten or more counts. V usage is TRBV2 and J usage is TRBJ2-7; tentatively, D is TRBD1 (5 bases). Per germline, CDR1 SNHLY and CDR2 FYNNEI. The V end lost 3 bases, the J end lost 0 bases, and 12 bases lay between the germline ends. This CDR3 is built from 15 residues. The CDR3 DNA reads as TGTGCCAGCAGTGAGATAGGGGCCTTCTCCTACGAGCAGTACTTC. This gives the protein CASSEIGAFSYEQYF.

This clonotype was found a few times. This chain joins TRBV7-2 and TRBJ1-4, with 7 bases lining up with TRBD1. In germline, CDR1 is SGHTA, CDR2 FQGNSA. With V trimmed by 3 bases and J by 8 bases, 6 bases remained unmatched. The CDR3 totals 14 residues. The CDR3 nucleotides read TGTGCCAGCAGCTTCACAGGGGCCGAGGAAAAACTGTTTTTT. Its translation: CASSFTGAEEKLFF.

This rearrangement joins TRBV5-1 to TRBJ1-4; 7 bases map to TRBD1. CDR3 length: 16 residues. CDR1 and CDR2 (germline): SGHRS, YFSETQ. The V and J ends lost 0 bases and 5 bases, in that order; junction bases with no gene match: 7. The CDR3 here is CASSLAGGQPNEKLFF. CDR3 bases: TGCGCCAGCAGCTTGGCCGGGGGACAGCCAAATGAAAAACTGTTTTTT. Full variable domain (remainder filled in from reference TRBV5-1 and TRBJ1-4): KAGVTQTPRYLIKTRGQQVTLSCSPISGHRSVSWYQQTPGQGLQFLFEYFSETQRNKGNFPGRFSGRQFSNSRSEMNVSTLELGDSALYLCASSLAGGQPNEKLFFGSGTQLSVL.

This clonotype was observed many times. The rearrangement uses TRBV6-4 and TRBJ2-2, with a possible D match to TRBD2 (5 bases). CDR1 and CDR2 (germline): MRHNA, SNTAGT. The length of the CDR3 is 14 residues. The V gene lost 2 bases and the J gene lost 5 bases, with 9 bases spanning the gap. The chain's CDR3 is CASSDAVATGELFF. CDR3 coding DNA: TGTGCCAGCAGTGACGCGGTAGCGACCGGGGAGCTGTTTTTT.

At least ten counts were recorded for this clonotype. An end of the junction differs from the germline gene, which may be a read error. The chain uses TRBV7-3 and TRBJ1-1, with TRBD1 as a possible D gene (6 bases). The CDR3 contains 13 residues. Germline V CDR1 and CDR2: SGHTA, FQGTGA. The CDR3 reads CASSLTGITEAFF. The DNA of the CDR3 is TGTGCCAGCAGCCTAACAGGGATCACTGAAGCTTTCTTT.

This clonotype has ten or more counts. CDR3: CASSQRVGGEKLFF. The CDR3 DNA reads TGTGCCAGCTCACAACGGGTGGGCGGTGAAAAACTGTTTTTT. This chain joins TRBV18 and TRBJ1-4; no clear D. Germline CDR1 KGHSH, CDR2 LQKENI. The V end lost 4 bases, the J end lost 7 bases, and 13 bases lay between the germline ends. The CDR3 loop spans 14 amino acids.

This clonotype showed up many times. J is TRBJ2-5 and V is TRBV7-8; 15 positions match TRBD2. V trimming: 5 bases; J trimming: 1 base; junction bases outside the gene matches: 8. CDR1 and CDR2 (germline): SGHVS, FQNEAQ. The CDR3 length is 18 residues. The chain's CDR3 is CASSPGLAGGQGQETQYF. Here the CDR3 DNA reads TGTGCCAGCAGCCCGGGACTAGCGGGAGGTCAAGGCCAAGAGACCCAGTACTTC.

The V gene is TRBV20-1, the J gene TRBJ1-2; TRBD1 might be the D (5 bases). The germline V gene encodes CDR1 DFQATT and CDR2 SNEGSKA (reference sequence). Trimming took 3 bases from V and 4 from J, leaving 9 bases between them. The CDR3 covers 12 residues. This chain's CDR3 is CSASDRLYGYTF. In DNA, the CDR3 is TGCAGTGCTAGTGACAGACTCTATGGCTACACCTTC.

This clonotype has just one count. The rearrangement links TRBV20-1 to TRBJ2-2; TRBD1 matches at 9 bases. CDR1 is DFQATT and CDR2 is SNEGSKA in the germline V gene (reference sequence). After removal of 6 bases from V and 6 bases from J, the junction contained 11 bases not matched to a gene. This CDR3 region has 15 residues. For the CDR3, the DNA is TGCAGTGCAGAGGCCGGGACAGGGTTTGCCGGGGAGCTGTTTTTT. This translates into CSAEAGTGFAGELFF.

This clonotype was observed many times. CDR3: CAWSVPHLKGNTEAFF. In DNA, the CDR3 is TGTGCCTGGAGTGTCCCCCACCTAAAAGGGAACACTGAAGCTTTCTTT. The genes are TRBV30 and TRBJ1-1; D unclear. The CDR3 is made up of 16 amino acids. V lost 0 bases, J lost 1 base, and 15 bases lay in between. In germline, CDR1 is GTSNPN, CDR2 SVGIG (reference sequence). The full variable domain, with the rest looked up from reference TRBV30 and TRBJ1-1, is SQTIHQWPATLVQPVGSPLSLECTVEGTSNPNLYWYRQAAGRGLQLLFYSVGIGQISSEVPQNLSASRPQDRQFILSSKKLLLSDSGFYLCAWSVPHLKGNTEAFFGQGTRLTVV.